These T cell receptor beta chains were read from a single sample in a study of T cells in localized non-small cell lung cancer. Profiled with immunoSEQ multiplex PCR; TCRdb holds only in-frame clones, not every one. Of under 20,000 clones in the sample, about nine tenths were seen once. Here the sequenced sample was peripheral blood, taken before any cancer treatment. The receptors were gathered from a male donor older than 55 with stage I squamous cell lung carcinoma. Both conserved end residues are trimmed from each CDR3. Some rows have no size entry. The others give once, few or many, or a class for an expanded clone.

clone_size j_call v_call cdr3_aa
NA TRBJ2-3 TRBV4-3 ASSQGGLGSTDTQY
NA TRBJ2-5 TRBV28 ASSPTRETQY
NA TRBJ1-5 TRBV5-6 ASSPGDGLGPQH
NA TRBJ2-5 TRBV7-3 ASSSGQGQETQY
NA TRBJ1-5 TRBV6-1 ASSEGTAYSNQPQH
NA TRBJ2-3 TRBV6-5 ASSYSGTDTQY
NA TRBJ1-1 TRBV6-4 ASSQDRRTEAF
NA TRBJ2-7 TRBV27 ASSLIGITYEQY
NA TRBJ2-4 TRBV9 ASSPYPANIQY
NA TRBJ2-1 TRBV7-3 ASSLRGTSGRGDEQF
NA TRBJ1-5 TRBV18 ASSGGGNQPQH
once TRBJ1-2 TRBV6-5 ASRSPQGAGYT
NA TRBJ2-1 TRBV28 ASSRGLAGGVAFGEQF
NA TRBJ1-3 TRBV7-2 ASSLDSLSGNTIY
NA TRBJ2-5 TRBV7-2 ASSSYQETQY
NA TRBJ1-4 TRBV7-2 ASSLARDSREKLF
NA TRBJ2-5 TRBV13 ASSLGLSGETQY
NA TRBJ2-1 TRBV7-3 ASSPDPGLAASSYNEQF
NA TRBJ1-6 TRBV14 ASSQGTGTGGSPLH
NA TRBJ1-2 TRBV7-2 ASSFGDKPGYT
NA TRBJ2-7 TRBV4-3 ASSDRTSEGYEQY
NA TRBJ2-2 TRBV10-1 ASSELQGWSGELF